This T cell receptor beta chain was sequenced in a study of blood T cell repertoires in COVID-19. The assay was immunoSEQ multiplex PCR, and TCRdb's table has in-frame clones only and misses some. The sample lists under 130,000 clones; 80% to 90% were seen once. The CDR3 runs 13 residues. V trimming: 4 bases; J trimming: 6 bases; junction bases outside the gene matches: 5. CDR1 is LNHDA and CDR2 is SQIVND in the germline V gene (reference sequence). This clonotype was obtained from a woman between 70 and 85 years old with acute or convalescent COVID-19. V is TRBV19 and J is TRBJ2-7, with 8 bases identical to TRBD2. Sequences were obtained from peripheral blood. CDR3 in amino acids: CASSNSAGVEQYF. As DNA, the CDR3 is TGTGCCAGTAGTAACTCAGCGGGAGTCGAGCAGTACTTC.